The rows below give T cell receptor beta chains drawn from one sample of a study of blood T cell repertoires in COVID-19. Measured with immunoSEQ multiplex PCR; TCRdb has only the in-frame clones, and not every one. The table lists 40,000 to 60,000 clones, around 84% of them singletons. Source material: peripheral blood. These receptors all stem from an elderly woman with COVID-19, enrolled during active disease. Both conserved end residues are part of each CDR3. Each record gives: V gene, clone size, J gene, D gene, CDR3 DNA, CDR3 protein. The D gene is left open where the match is weak. The size of a clone is reported for some rows only, either as once, few or many, or as a class for expanded clones.

>TRBV3-1/TRBV3-2|few|TRBJ1-1|.
TGTGCCAGCAGCCAAGCTTTGCAGGGGAGTGGGGGCACTGAAGCTTTCTTT
CASSQALQGSGGTEAFF
>TRBV19|few|TRBJ1-4|TRBD1
TGTGCCAGTAGTATAGGCCGGGGACAGTTCAGAACTAATGAAAAACTGTTTTTT
CASSIGRGQFRTNEKLFF
>TRBV20-1|.|TRBJ2-5|.
TGCAGTGCTAGTGTTGCTACAGTCCAAGAGACCCAGTACTTC
CSASVATVQETQYF
>TRBV7-8|.|TRBJ2-1|TRBD2
TGTGCCAGCAGCTTGGGACTAGCGGGGGGCAGCAATGAGCAGTTCTTC
CASSLGLAGGSNEQFF
>TRBV18|.|TRBJ2-1|TRBD2
TGTGCCAGCTCACCCGGGACTAGCGGGAGAGATGAGCAGTTCTTC
CASSPGTSGRDEQFF
>TRBV7-2|.|TRBJ1-2|TRBD1
TGTGCCAGCAGCTTAGGTCCAGGGGGCTACTATGGCTACACCTTC
CASSLGPGGYYGYTF
>TRBV18|once|TRBJ2-3|.
TGTGCCAGCTCACCCCCTATCCCGGCAGATACGCAGTATTTT
CASSPPIPADTQYF
>TRBV7-7|.|TRBJ2-5|TRBD2
TGTGCTAGCAACTACCTAGCGGCCTTTACAGAGACCCAGTACTTC
CASNYLAAFTETQYF
>TRBV19|few|TRBJ1-1|TRBD1
TGTGCCAGTAGTCTAAGACAGGGAAACACTGAAGCTTTCTTT
CASSLRQGNTEAFF
>TRBV7-8|.|TRBJ1-2|.
TGTGCCAGCAGCTTAGTCGGGGGATCCTATGGCTACACCTTC
CASSLVGGSYGYTF
>TRBV19|.|TRBJ2-7|TRBD2
TGTGCCAGTAGTACCACTAGCGGGGGGTTCTACGAGCAGTACTTC
CASSTTSGGFYEQYF
>TRBV5-1|few|TRBJ1-1|TRBD1
TGCGCCAGCAGCCCCGGAGGAGGGGGCGGTTGGGCTGAAGCTTTCTTT
CASSPGGGGGWAEAFF
>TRBV5-1|.|TRBJ2-1|TRBD1
TGCGCCAGCAGCTACCGGGACAGGGGGAACAATGAGCAGTTCTTC
CASSYRDRGNNEQFF
>TRBV5-1|.|TRBJ1-1|.
TGCGCCAGCAGCTTGTCCCGCGGGGTCACTGAAGCTTTCTTT
CASSLSRGVTEAFF
>TRBV5-1|.|TRBJ1-5|.
TGCGCCAGCAGCTTGGGGGGCACTAATCAGCCCCAGCATTTT
CASSLGGTNQPQHF
>TRBV6-6|once|TRBJ1-4|TRBD1
TGTGCCAGCAGTCCTTTTAACAGGGGAGCAACTAATGAAAAACTGTTTTTT
CASSPFNRGATNEKLFF
>TRBV3-1/TRBV3-2|.|TRBJ1-2|.
TGTGCCAGCAGCCAAGGTTGGCCAGGGATAAAATCTAACTATGGCTACACCTTC
CASSQGWPGIKSNYGYTF
>TRBV5-1|.|TRBJ1-1|.
TGCGCCAGCGTGACAGTGCCTGGGCGCGGCACTGAAGCTTTCTTT
CASVTVPGRGTEAFF
>TRBV19|.|TRBJ2-2|TRBD2
TGTGCCAGTAGTAGGGGGGGAGCAGGCGGGGAGCTGTTTTTT
CASSRGGAGGELFF
>TRBV28|.|TRBJ1-1|.
TGTGCCAGCAGTACCCCGACAAAGGCTTTCTTT
CASSTPTKAFF
>TRBV6-6|.|TRBJ2-7|TRBD2
TGTGCCAGCAGTCGACTAGCACCCTCCTCCTACGAGCAGTACTTC
CASSRLAPSSYEQYF
>TRBV12-5|.|TRBJ1-5|TRBD1
TGTGCTAGTGCCAAGACAGGGGTCAATCAGCCCCAGCATTTT
CASAKTGVNQPQHF
>TRBV19|.|TRBJ1-5|.
TGTGCCAGTAGTTCGTTTCAGAATCAGCCCCAGCATTTT
CASSSFQNQPQHF
>TRBV7-8|.|TRBJ2-5|TRBD1
TGTGCCAGCAGCGCAAACACAGGGGGCCTTCAAGAGACCCAGTACTTC
CASSANTGGLQETQYF
>TRBV7-2|.|TRBJ2-3|TRBD1
TGTGCCAGCAGCTCACAGGGGGCAGATACGCAGTATTTT
CASSSQGADTQYF
>TRBV7-9|.|TRBJ2-7|TRBD2
TGTGCCAGCAGCCAAGGTCAAAGCGGGAGAAAGGACGAGCAGTACTTC
CASSQGQSGRKDEQYF
>TRBV10-3|.|TRBJ1-1|.
TGTGCCATCAGTGAGACAGGGTCTAGGACTGAAGCTTTCTTT
CAISETGSRTEAFF
>TRBV7-2|.|TRBJ2-3|TRBD1
TGTGCCAGCAGCTTAGTTAACAGGGGATTGGGAGATACGCAGTATTTT
CASSLVNRGLGDTQYF
>TRBV19|.|TRBJ2-7|.
TGTGCCAGTAGTGTTTCGCTAGCCCCGGGGGGCATCTACGAGCAGTACTTC
CASSVSLAPGGIYEQYF
>TRBV6-4|.|TRBJ2-3|.
TGTGCCAGCAGTGACTCTGCTGGCAAAGATACGCAGTATTTT
CASSDSAGKDTQYF
>TRBV5-1|.|TRBJ1-2|TRBD1
TGCGCCAGCAGCTCGACAGGGGCCGCTGTGCATGGCTACACCTTC
CASSSTGAAVHGYTF
>TRBV18|.|TRBJ2-3|.
TGTGCCAGCTCATTCCGGACAGATAGCACAGATACGCAGTATTTT
CASSFRTDSTDTQYF
>TRBV4-1|.|TRBJ2-7|.
TGCGCCAGCAGCCAAGGCGGACACGGGCGGGGAGTTAGTTACGAGCAGTACTTC
CASSQGGHGRGVSYEQYF
>TRBV2|.|TRBJ2-1|TRBD2
TGTGCCAGCAGTCGAGTGGCTAGCGGGGAGAGCTCCTACAATGAGCAGTTCTTC
CASSRVASGESSYNEQFF
>TRBV12-2|.|TRBJ1-3|.
TGTGCAAGTCGCATAAGCCTGCGGGGAGGAAACACCATATATTTT
CASRISLRGGNTIYF
>TRBV7-2|.|TRBJ1-5|TRBD1
TGTGCCAGCAGAGGACAGGGCACCCGGGCGAATCAGCCCCAGCATTTT
CASRGQGTRANQPQHF
>TRBV5-1|once|TRBJ2-4|TRBD1
TGCGCCAGCAGGACGGCAGGGGGCGAGAACATTCAGTACTTC
CASRTAGGENIQYF
>TRBV18|.|TRBJ2-6|TRBD1
TGTGCCAGCTCACCAGTGATCGGGACAGGGGGCCCTGGGGCCAACGTCCTGACTTTC
CASSPVIGTGGPGANVLTF
>TRBV2|.|TRBJ1-5|.
TGTGCCAGTGCGACTGGACTTAGCAATCAGCCCCAGCATTTT
CASATGLSNQPQHF
>TRBV7-9|.|TRBJ1-2|.
TGTGCCAGCAGCTTAGTTACAATGGGGACATCCGCTAACTATGGCTACACCTTC
CASSLVTMGTSANYGYTF
>TRBV18|.|TRBJ1-6|.
TGTGCCAGCTCACCGAACTATAATTCCCGGCCCCTCCACTTT
CASSPNYNSRPLHF